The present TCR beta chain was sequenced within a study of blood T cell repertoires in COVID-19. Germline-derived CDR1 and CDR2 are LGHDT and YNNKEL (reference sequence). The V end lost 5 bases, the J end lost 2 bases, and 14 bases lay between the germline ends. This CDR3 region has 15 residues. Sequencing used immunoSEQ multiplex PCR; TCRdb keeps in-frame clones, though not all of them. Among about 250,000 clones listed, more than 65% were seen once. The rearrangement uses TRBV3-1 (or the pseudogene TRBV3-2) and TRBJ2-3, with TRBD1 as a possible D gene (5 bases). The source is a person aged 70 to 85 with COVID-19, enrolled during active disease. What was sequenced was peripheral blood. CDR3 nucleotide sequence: TGTGCCAGCAGCTCAACCCCGGACACCACAGATACGCAGTATTTT. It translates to CASSSTPDTTDTQYF.